This entry lists 24 T cell receptor beta chains sequenced from one sample in a study of CXCR3-negative and CXCR3-positive naive CD8 T cells. Libraries were UMI-labeled 5' RACE TRB cDNA. From its re-call of the 5' RACE reads, TCRdb lists each CDR3 protein once, without DNA. This repertoire includes roughly 48,000 distinct CDR3 sequences. The sample taken for sequencing was memory CD8+ T cells from blood. The origin of the receptors is a human donor in good health. Some clones in this sample may be carry-over from other donors' samples.

The chain recombines TRBV2 with TRBJ2-7. The CDR3 extends over 14 amino acids. Germline V gene sequence: CDR1 SNHLY, CDR2 FYNNEI. The chain's CDR3 is CASSASDGSYEQYF.

This chain joins TRBV20-1 and TRBJ2-2; TCRdb indicates TRBD1, and absent DNA this call remains unverified. Germline V lookup: CDR1 DFQATT, CDR2 SNEGSKA (reference sequence). The CDR3 spans 13 residues. The CDR3 loop is CSALRGDTGELFF.

This rearrangement joins TRBV6-6 to TRBJ1-1. The length of the CDR3 is 11 residues. Germline-derived CDR1 and CDR2 are MNHNY and SVGAGI (reference sequence). The CDR3 here is CASSYSAEAFF.

The chain links TRBV20-1 to TRBJ2-5; TCRdb selects TRBD2, and the lack of DNA leaves this call unchecked. Germline CDR1 reads DFQATT; CDR2 reads SNEGSKA (reference sequence). The CDR3 is 14 amino acids. The CDR3 here is CSAISSGPSGTQYF.

The chain employs TRBV4-2 and TRBJ1-4. Germline V gene sequence: CDR1 LGHNA, CDR2 YNFKEQ. This CDR3 contains 14 residues. The CDR3 loop reads CASSQEEVDEKLFF.

V gene TRBV5-1 combines with J gene TRBJ2-7; TCRdb reports TRBD1, a call that lacks DNA to check it against. The CDR3 totals 15 residues. Germline CDR1 and CDR2: SGHRS and YFSETQ. CDR3 loop: CASSSLDRSSYEQYF. Variable domain in full (rest from reference TRBV5-1 and TRBJ2-7): KAGVTQTPRYLIKTRGQQVTLSCSPISGHRSVSWYQQTPGQGLQFLFEYFSETQRNKGNFPGRFSGRQFSNSRSEMNVSTLELGDSALYLCASSSLDRSSYEQYFGPGTRLTVT.

The gene calls are TRBV28 and TRBJ2-7; TCRdb returns TRBD1, unconfirmable since there is no DNA. This CDR3 comprises 15 residues. Germline-derived CDR1 and CDR2 are MDHEN and SYDVKM. The CDR3 loop is CASSLADRLEYEQYF. Full variable domain (outside the CDR3, taken from reference TRBV28 and TRBJ2-7): DVKVTQSSRYLVKRTGEKVFLECVQDMDHENMFWYRQDPGLGLRLIYFSYDVKMKEKGDIPEGYSVSREKKERFSLILESASTNQTSMYLCASSLADRLEYEQYFGPGTRLTVT.

The V and J genes are TRBV28 and TRBJ2-1; TCRdb's D call of TRBD1 is untestable without DNA. CDR1 and CDR2 from the germline V gene are MDHEN and SYDVKM. The CDR3 spans 15 residues. The CDR3 loop reads CASSLPGQVFNEQFF.

The V call is TRBV12-3 or TRBV12-4, the J call TRBJ1-3. The CDR3 extends over 14 amino acids. The chain's CDR3 is CASSLRVSGNTIYF.

The rearrangement links TRBV7-2 to TRBJ2-7; TCRdb proposes TRBD2, but this gene call is untestable without DNA. From germline, CDR1 is SGHTA and CDR2 FQGNSA. The CDR3 loop spans 15 amino acids. CDR3: CASSLGAYPRNEQYF.

The chain has TRBV29-1 and TRBJ2-3; TCRdb lists TRBD2, though no DNA is available to test this call. This CDR3 has 13 amino acids. Germline loops: CDR1 SQVTM, CDR2 ANQGSEA. The CDR3 region is CSAWVGPADTQYF.

The CDR3 region is CASSLEGYADTQYF. The chain recombines TRBV5-4 with TRBJ2-3. The length of the CDR3 is 14 residues. Germline CDR1 SGHNT, CDR2 YYREEE (reference sequence).

The CDR3 loop reads CASLQGGTDTQYF. The J gene is TRBJ2-3, the V gene TRBV11-2; there is no DNA to check the TCRdb D call of TRBD1. The CDR3 sequence is 13 residues long. Germline V gives CDR1 SGHAT, CDR2 FQNNGV.

V gene TRBV6-6 combines with J gene TRBJ2-5; TCRdb selects TRBD1, and the lack of DNA leaves this call unchecked. The CDR3 sequence is 14 residues long. Germline CDR1 reads MNHNY; CDR2 reads SVGAGI (reference sequence). The CDR3 sequence: CAVSYSGQGVTQYF.

This chain uses TRBV29-1 with TRBJ2-1; the TCRdb call, TRBD1, lacks DNA for checking. This CDR3 has 12 amino acids. Looked up from germline, CDR1 is SQVTM and CDR2 is ANQGSEA. The CDR3 protein is CSYLGGYNEQFF.

The rearrangement joins TRBV5-1 to TRBJ2-1; TCRdb returns TRBD1, unconfirmable since there is no DNA. CDR1 is SGHRS and CDR2 is YFSETQ in the germline V gene. This CDR3 is built from 15 residues. CDR3 residues: CARSSGTGEGNEQFF.

The chain employs TRBV21-1 and TRBJ1-1; the D call of TRBD1 rests on TCRdb alone, since no DNA is present to check it. TRBV21-1 is marked as a pseudogene. The CDR3 consists of 12 residues. The CDR3 here is CASYGTNTEAFF.

This sequence joins TRBV28 and TRBJ2-7. Germline CDR1 and CDR2: MDHEN and SYDVKM. This CDR3 is 19 amino acids long. CDR3 loop: CASSLPAGIILDEYYEQYF. Variable domain in full (rest from reference TRBV28 and TRBJ2-7): DVKVTQSSRYLVKRTGEKVFLECVQDMDHENMFWYRQDPGLGLRLIYFSYDVKMKEKGDIPEGYSVSREKKERFSLILESASTNQTSMYLCASSLPAGIILDEYYEQYFGPGTRLTVT.

This chain connects TRBV12-3 or TRBV12-4 to TRBJ1-3; TCRdb reports TRBD1, a call that lacks DNA to check it against. The length of the CDR3 is 16 residues. CDR3 protein: CASSVFGQRGANTIYF.

The chain is built from TRBV18 and TRBJ2-4; as DNA is missing, the TRBD2 call by TCRdb cannot be tested. The CDR3 totals 16 residues. Germline V gene data show CDR1 as KGHSH and CDR2 as LQKENI. The CDR3 sequence: CASSPGLAGEKNIQYF.

The rearrangement links TRBV27 to TRBJ2-7; TCRdb gives TRBD2 as the D gene, but with no DNA this cannot be confirmed. The CDR3 spans 16 residues. From germline, CDR1 is MNHEY and CDR2 SMNVEV (reference sequence). Here the CDR3 reads CASSLGAPGLAGEQYF.

This chain uses TRBV29-1 with TRBJ2-7; TCRdb gives TRBD2 as the D gene, but with no DNA this cannot be confirmed. The CDR3 has 13 residues. The germline V gene has CDR1 SQVTM and CDR2 ANQGSEA. The CDR3 loop is CSVEDYGMDEQYF.

This rearrangement joins TRBV11-3 to TRBJ2-1; as DNA is missing, the TRBD2 call by TCRdb cannot be tested. The CDR3 has 13 residues. Germline CDR1 and CDR2: SGHNT and YENEEA. The chain's CDR3 is CASSQGSGYEQFF.

The chain carries TRBV18 and TRBJ2-1. CDR3 length: 13 amino acids. The germline V gene has CDR1 KGHSH and CDR2 LQKENI. CDR3 sequence reads: CASSPVYDNEQFF.